Below, 10 T cell receptor beta chains from the same sample are listed, as sequenced in a study of cytomegalovirus exposure and HLA in healthy donors. The PCR made use of 60 Vbeta and 13 Jbeta primers. Method: immunoSEQ multiplex PCR; TCRdb's copy keeps in-frame clones and lacks some. This specimen shows 110,000 to 150,000 clones; the ten leading clones hold 0.96%. Specimen: PBMCs. The receptors were sampled from a male donor in good health and CMV-seronegative.

CDR3 DNA: TGTGCCAGCACTAACGGGGGGGCTGGCACTGAAGCTTTCTTT. Protein product: CASTNGGAGTEAFF. The chain recombines TRBV6-5 with TRBJ1-1; a possible D gene is TRBD1 (6 bases). CDR1 and CDR2 from the germline V gene are MNHEY and SVGAGI. This CDR3 contains 14 residues. V shed 7 bases and J shed 4 bases, with 16 bases lying between them.

The V call is TRBV18, the J call TRBJ2-1, with 11 bases lining up with TRBD2. CDR1 and CDR2 from the germline V gene are KGHSH and LQKENI. Germline trimming cut 2 bases from V and 2 bases from J; bases unmatched to any gene: 8. This CDR3 region has 18 residues. CDR3: CASSPTSGSVPPYNEQFF. The DNA for the CDR3 is TGTGCCAGCTCACCAACTAGCGGGAGTGTACCTCCCTACAATGAGCAGTTCTTC.

The chain combines TRBV5-6 with TRBJ1-2, with 8 bases aligning to TRBD1. Unmatched junction bases numbered 9, after V lost 5 bases and J lost 3 bases. Per the germline V gene, CDR1 is SGHDT and CDR2 is YYEEEE. The CDR3 consists of 15 residues. The CDR3, as DNA: TGTGCCAGCAGACAACGGACAGGGAGCCACTATGGCTACACCTTC. Translated: CASRQRTGSHYGYTF.

This sequence joins TRBV2 and TRBJ1-5, with 9 positions matching TRBD1. With V trimmed by 5 bases and J by 2 bases, 4 bases remained unmatched. Germline CDR1 is SNHLY and CDR2 is FYNNEI. This CDR3 spans 15 amino acids. The CDR3 DNA is TGTGCCAGCAGTACAGGGGGCGCCGGCAATCAGCCCCAGCATTTT. Translation gives CASSTGGAGNQPQHF.

This chain joins TRBV19 and TRBJ2-7; 7 bases fit TRBD1. Germline V gene data show CDR1 as LNHDA and CDR2 as SQIVND (reference sequence). The CDR3 loop spans 13 amino acids. J gave up 4 bases and V 5 bases, and 5 bases lay outside the gene matches. The CDR3 DNA follows: TGTGCCAGTAGTCCTGGACAGGCATACGAGCAGTACTTC. The encoded protein is CASSPGQAYEQYF.

The chain combines TRBV5-1 with TRBJ1-2; D gene uncertain. This CDR3 spans 14 amino acids. Trimming cost V 0 bases and J 4 bases, with 10 bases left between them. Germline-derived CDR1 and CDR2 are SGHRS and YFSETQ. The CDR3 sequence: CASSLDEGGYGYTF. CDR3 coding DNA: TGCGCCAGCAGCTTGGATGAGGGCGGCTATGGCTACACCTTC.

CDR3 loop: CAISESRGYEQYF. The CDR3 bases are TGTGCCATCAGTGAGTCGAGGGGGTACGAGCAGTACTTC. V and J are TRBV10-3 and TRBJ2-7; weak D call: TRBD1 (6 bases). Trimming removed 0 bases from V and 4 bases from J, with 7 bases in between. The length of the CDR3 is 13 residues. From germline, CDR1 is ENHRY and CDR2 SYGVKD.

The CDR3 here is CASSLGTGIGNSPLHF. The CDR3 region has the DNA TGTGCCAGCAGCTTAGGGACAGGGATTGGTAATTCACCCCTCCACTTT. The chain has TRBV7-2 and TRBJ1-6, with 8 bases identical to TRBD1. J gave up 6 bases and V 1 base, and 5 bases lay outside the gene matches. Germline values: CDR1 SGHTA, CDR2 FQGNSA. There are 16 residues in the CDR3.

The CDR3 loop is CASSLGQGSTEAFF. DNA for the CDR3: TGTGCCAGCAGCTTGGGACAGGGATCAACTGAAGCTTTCTTT. This chain links TRBV28 with TRBJ1-1; 9 positions match TRBD1. With V trimmed by 6 bases and J by 5 bases, 7 bases remained unmatched. The CDR3 runs 14 residues. CDR1 is MDHEN, CDR2 SYDVKM, per germline.

J is TRBJ2-3 and V is TRBV7-9; 9 bases line up with TRBD1. CDR1 and CDR2 from the germline V gene are SEHNR and FQNEAQ (reference sequence). The ends lost 0 bases at V and 6 bases at J; junction bases unmatched: 13. This CDR3 contains 18 residues. The CDR3 spells CASSLAPLTGGYADTQYF. The CDR3 region has the DNA TGTGCCAGCAGCTTAGCCCCCCTCACAGGGGGCTACGCGGATACGCAGTATTTT.